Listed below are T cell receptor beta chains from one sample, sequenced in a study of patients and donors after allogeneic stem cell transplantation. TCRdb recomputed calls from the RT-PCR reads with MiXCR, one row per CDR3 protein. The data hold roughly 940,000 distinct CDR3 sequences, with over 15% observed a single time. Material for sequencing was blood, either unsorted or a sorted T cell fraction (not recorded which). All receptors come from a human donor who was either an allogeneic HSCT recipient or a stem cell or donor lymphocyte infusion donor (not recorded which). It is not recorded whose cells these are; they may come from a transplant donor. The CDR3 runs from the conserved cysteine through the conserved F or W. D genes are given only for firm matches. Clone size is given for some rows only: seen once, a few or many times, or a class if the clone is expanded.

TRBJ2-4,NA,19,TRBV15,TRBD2,CATSRDLETAGGAKNIQYF,TGTGCCACCAGCAGAGATCTGGAGACAGCGGGAGGAGCCAAAAACATTCAGTACTTC
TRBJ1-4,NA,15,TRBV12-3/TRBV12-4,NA,CASSLRGTTNEKLYF,TGTGCCAGCAGTCTCAGGGGAACAACTAATGAAAAACTGTATTTT
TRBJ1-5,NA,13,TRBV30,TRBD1,CAWDRGPNQPQHF,TGTGCCTGGGACAGGGGACCCAATCAGCCCCAGCATTTT
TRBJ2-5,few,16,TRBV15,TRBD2,CATSRMGLAGGETQYF,TGTGCCACCAGCAGAATGGGACTAGCGGGAGGAGAGACCCAGTACTTC
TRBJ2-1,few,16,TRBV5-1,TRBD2,CASTLAGESSYNEQFF,TGCGCCAGCACCCTAGCGGGGGAGAGCTCCTACAATGAGCAGTTCTTC
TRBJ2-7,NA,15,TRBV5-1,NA,CASSYGSRISYEQYF,TGCGCCAGCAGCTACGGGTCGCGGATCTCCTACGAGCAGTACTTC
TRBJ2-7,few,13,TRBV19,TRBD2,CASSIGGGGEQYF,TGTGCCAGTAGTATAGGCGGGGGTGGCGAGCAGTACTTC
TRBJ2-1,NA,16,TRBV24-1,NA,CATSDFRGGSYNEQFF,TGTGCCACCAGTGATTTTCGAGGGGGCTCCTACAATGAGCAGTTCTTC
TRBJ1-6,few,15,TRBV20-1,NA,CSASSLQGYNSPLHF,TGCAGCGCCTCCTCGTTGCAAGGATATAATTCACCCCTCCACTTT
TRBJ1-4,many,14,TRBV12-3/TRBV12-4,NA,CASSPQPTNEKLFF,TGTGCCAGCAGTCCACAGCCAACTAATGAAAAACTGTTTTTT
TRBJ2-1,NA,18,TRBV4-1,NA,CASSQDGGAAAPGNEQFF,TGCGCCAGCAGCCAAGATGGGGGAGCAGCGGCGCCTGGGAATGAGCAGTTCTTC
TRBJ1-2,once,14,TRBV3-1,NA,CASSQDPRYYGYTF,TGTGCCAGCAGCCAAGATCCCCGTTACTATGGCTACACCTTC
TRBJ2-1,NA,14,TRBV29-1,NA,CSVLYRDSYNEQFF,TGCAGCGTCCTCTACAGGGACTCCTACAATGAGCAGTTCTTC
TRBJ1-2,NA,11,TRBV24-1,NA,CATSGVLGYTF,TGTGCCACATCCGGGGTTCTTGGCTACACCTTC
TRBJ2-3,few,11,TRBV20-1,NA,CSAGGPDTQYF,TGCAGTGCGGGGGGGCCCGATACGCAGTATTTT
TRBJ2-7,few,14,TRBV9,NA,CASSVRPPPSEQYF,TGTGCCAGCAGCGTGAGGCCACCCCCGAGCGAGCAGTACTTC
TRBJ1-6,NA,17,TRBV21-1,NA,CASSLGQGELYNSPLHF,TGTGCCAGCAGCCTAGGACAGGGGGAATTATATAATTCACCCCTCCACTTT
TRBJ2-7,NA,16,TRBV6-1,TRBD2,CASSQRTSGRSYEQYF,TGTGCCAGCAGTCAAAGGACTAGCGGGAGGTCCTACGAGCAGTACTTC